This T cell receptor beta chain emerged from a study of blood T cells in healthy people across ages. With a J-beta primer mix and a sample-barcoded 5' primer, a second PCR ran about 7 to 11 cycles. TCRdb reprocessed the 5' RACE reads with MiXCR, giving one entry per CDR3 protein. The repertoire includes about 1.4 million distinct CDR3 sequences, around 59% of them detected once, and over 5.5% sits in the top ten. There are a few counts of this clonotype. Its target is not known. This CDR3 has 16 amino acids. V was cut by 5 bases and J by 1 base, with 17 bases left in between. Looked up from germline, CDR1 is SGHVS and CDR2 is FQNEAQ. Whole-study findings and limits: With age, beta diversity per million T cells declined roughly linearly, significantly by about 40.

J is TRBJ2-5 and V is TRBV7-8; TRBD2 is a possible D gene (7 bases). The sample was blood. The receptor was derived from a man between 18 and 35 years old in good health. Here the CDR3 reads CASSQGGGRAQETQYF. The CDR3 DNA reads TGTGCCAGCAGCCAAGGCGGGGGCAGGGCCCAAGAGACCCAGTACTTC.